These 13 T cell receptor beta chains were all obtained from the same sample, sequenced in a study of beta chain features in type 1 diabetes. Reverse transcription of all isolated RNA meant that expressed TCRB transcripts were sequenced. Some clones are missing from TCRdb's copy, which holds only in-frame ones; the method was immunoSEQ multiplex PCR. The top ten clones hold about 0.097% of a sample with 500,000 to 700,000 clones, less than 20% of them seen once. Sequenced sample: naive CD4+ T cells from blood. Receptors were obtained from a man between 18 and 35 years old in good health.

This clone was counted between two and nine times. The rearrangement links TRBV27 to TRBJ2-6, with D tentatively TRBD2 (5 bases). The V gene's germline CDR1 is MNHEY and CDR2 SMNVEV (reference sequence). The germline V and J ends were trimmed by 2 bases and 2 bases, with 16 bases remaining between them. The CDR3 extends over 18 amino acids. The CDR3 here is CASSLKGVRDAGANVLTF. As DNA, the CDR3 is TGTGCCAGCAGTTTAAAGGGAGTAAGGGATGCTGGGGCCAACGTCCTGACTTTC.

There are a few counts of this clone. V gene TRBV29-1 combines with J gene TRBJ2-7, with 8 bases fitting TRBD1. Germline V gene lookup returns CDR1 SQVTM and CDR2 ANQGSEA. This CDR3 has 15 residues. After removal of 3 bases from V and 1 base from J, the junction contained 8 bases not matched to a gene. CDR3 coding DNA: TGCAGCGTTGATGCAGGGGGCTTCTGGTCCTACGAGCAGTACTTC. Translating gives CSVDAGGFWSYEQYF.

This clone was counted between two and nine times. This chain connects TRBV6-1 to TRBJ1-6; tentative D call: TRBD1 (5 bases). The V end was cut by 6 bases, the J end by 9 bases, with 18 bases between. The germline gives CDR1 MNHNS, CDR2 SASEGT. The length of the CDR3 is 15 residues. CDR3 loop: CASSVGGDRRSPLHF. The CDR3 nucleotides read TGTGCCAGCAGCGTCGGAGGGGATAGGCGTTCACCCCTCCACTTT.

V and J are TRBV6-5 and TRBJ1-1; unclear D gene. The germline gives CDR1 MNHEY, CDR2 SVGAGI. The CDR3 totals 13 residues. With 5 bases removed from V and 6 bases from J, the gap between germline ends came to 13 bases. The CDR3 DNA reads TGTGCCAGCAGTGTAGGTACGAGGGCTGAAGCTTTCTTT. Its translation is CASSVGTRAEAFF.

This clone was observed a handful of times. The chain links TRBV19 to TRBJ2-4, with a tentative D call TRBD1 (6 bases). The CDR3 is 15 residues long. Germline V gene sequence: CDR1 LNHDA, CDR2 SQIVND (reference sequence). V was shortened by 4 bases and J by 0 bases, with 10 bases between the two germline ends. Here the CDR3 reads CASSNRVIAKNIQYF. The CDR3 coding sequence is TGTGCCAGTAGTAACAGGGTAATAGCCAAAAACATTCAGTACTTC. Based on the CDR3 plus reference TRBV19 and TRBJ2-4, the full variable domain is DGGITQSPKYLFRKEGQNVTLSCEQNLNHDAMYWYRQDPGQGLRLIYYSQIVNDFQKGDIAEGYSVSREKKESFPLTVTSAQKNPTAFYLCASSNRVIAKNIQYFGAGTRLSVL.

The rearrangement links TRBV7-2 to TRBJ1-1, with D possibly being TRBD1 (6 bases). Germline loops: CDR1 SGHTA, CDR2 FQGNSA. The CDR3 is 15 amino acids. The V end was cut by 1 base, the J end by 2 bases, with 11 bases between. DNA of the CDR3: TGTGCCAGCAGCTTAGAGGACAGACGAAACACTGAAGCTTTCTTT. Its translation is CASSLEDRRNTEAFF.

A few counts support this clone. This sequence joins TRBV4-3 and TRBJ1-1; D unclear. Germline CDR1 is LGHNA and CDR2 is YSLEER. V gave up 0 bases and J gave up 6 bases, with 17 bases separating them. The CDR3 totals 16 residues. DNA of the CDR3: TGCGCCAGCAGCCAAGATCCTTCACGGGTGTCTTCTGAAGCTTTCTTT. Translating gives CASSQDPSRVSSEAFF.

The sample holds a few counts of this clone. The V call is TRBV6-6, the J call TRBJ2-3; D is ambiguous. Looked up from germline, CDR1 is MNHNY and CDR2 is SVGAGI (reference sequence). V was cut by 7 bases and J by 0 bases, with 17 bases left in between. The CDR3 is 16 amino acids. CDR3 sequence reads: CASTPFGSPSTDTQYF. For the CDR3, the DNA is TGTGCCAGCACTCCATTTGGGTCACCTAGCACAGATACGCAGTATTTT.

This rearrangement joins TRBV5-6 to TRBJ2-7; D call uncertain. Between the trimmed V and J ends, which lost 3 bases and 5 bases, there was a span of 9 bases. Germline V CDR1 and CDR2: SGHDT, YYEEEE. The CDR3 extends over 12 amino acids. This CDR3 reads CASSSPAHEQYF. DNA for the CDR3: TGTGCCAGCAGCTCGCCCGCCCACGAGCAGTACTTC.

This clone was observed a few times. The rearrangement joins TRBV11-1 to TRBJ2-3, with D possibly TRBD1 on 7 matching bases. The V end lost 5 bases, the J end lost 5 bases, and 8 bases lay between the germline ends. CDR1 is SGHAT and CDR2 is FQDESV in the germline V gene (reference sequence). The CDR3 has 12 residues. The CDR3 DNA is TGTGCCAGCAGCCAGGGGGGAGATACGCAGTATTTT. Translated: CASSQGGDTQYF. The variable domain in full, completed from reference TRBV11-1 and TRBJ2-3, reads EAEVAQSPRYKITEKSQAVAFWCDPISGHATLYWYRQILGQGPELLVQFQDESVVDDSQLPKDRFSAERLKGVDSTLKIQPAELGDSAMYLCASSQGGDTQYFGPGTRLTVL.

Here the CDR3 reads CASSLDSSPLHF. The CDR3 nucleotides read TGTGCCAGCAGCTTGGATTCGTCACCCCTCCACTTT. J is TRBJ1-6 and V is TRBV5-6; D unresolved. Trimming removed 0 bases from V and 10 bases from J, with 5 bases in between. Germline loops: CDR1 SGHDT, CDR2 YYEEEE. The CDR3 has 12 residues.

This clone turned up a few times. This CDR3 reads CASSEHGNTIYF. Here the CDR3 DNA reads TGTGCCAGCAGTGAACACGGGAACACCATATATTTT. The chain employs TRBV2 and TRBJ1-3, with D unclear. There are 12 residues in the CDR3. V lost 2 bases to trimming and J lost 7 bases, with 6 bases between them. Looked up from germline, CDR1 is SNHLY and CDR2 is FYNNEI.

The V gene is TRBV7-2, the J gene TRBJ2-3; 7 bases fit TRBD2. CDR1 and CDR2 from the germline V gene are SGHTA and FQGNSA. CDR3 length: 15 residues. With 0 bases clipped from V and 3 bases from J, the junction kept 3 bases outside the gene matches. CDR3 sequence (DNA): TGTGCCAGCAGCTTAGCGGGGGGGTGGACAGATACGCAGTATTTT. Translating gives CASSLAGGWTDTQYF.